One sample yielded the 14 T cell receptor beta chains listed below, sequenced in a study of naive and memory T cell subsets. Study-wide results and limits: Naive repertoires, especially CD8, held a few larger clonotypes, possibly memory cells re-expressing CD45RA.

The beta constant-region primer was an equimolar mix of two oligonucleotides covering TRBC1 and TRBC2. Four rounds of PCR amplified the ligated cDNA using nested alpha and beta constant-region primers plus SP2. TCRdb re-derived calls from the UMI-ligation and nested PCR reads in MiXCR, one entry per CDR3 protein. Of approximately 140,000 distinct CDR3 sequences in the sample, roughly a fifth were seen once. These receptors lack a known antigen. The sequenced material came from naive CD8+ T cells from blood. All receptors derive from a human donor in good health.

The V call is TRBV13, the J call TRBJ1-5; D remains ambiguous. Trimming removed 3 bases from V and 0 bases from J, with 12 bases in between. Germline CDR1 is PRHDT and CDR2 is FYEKMQ (reference sequence). This CDR3 spans 16 amino acids. The CDR3, as DNA: TGTGCCAGCAGCTTGGGAGGGTCATATAGCAATCAGCCCCAGCATTTT. Translation: CASSLGGSYSNQPQHF.

This clonotype showed up just a few times. The genes are TRBV6-5 and TRBJ2-3, with 8 bases aligning to TRBD1. CDR1 MNHEY and CDR2 SVGAGI come from the germline V gene. J lost 7 bases, V lost 6 bases, and 6 bases had no gene match. The CDR3 extends over 13 amino acids. The CDR3 protein is CASSPGTGYTQYF. In nucleotides, the CDR3 is TGTGCCAGCAGCCCTGGGACAGGCTATACGCAGTATTTT.

This clonotype has only a few counts. This chain links TRBV9 with TRBJ2-1; 8 nucleotides align to TRBD2. J lost 5 bases, V lost 0 bases, and 1 base had no gene match. The CDR3 is 14 amino acids. Germline CDR1 and CDR2: SGDLS and YYNGEE. Here the CDR3 reads CASSVAGGNNEQFF. As DNA, the CDR3 is TGTGCCAGCAGCGTAGCGGGGGGGAACAATGAGCAGTTCTTC.

The chain recombines TRBV11-2 with TRBJ2-3, with D perhaps matching TRBD2 (6 bases). CDR1 and CDR2 (germline): SGHAT, FQNNGV. The CDR3 loop spans 17 amino acids. The V and J ends lost 1 base and 2 bases respectively, with 16 bases between them. The CDR3 protein is CASSLVVGWTNTDTQYF. CDR3 coding DNA: TGTGCCAGCAGCTTAGTAGTAGGCTGGACTAACACAGATACGCAGTATTTT.

The V and J genes are TRBV6-1 and TRBJ1-5; D is uncertain. The CDR3 contains 12 residues. The V end was cut by 3 bases, the J end by 7 bases, with 7 bases between. Germline V CDR1 and CDR2: MNHNS, SASEGT. DNA of the CDR3: TGTGCCAGCAGTGATCCGCCCCAGCCCCAGCATTTT. It codes for CASSDPPQPQHF.

Only a few counts were recorded for this clonotype. This sequence joins TRBV5-1 and TRBJ2-3, with D possibly called TRBD1 or TRBD2 (6 bases each). This CDR3 comprises 15 residues. V shed 3 bases and J shed 4 bases, with 15 bases lying between them. In germline, CDR1 is SGHRS, CDR2 YFSETQ. CDR3 protein: CASSSEGDFPDTQYF. The CDR3 DNA follows: TGCGCCAGCAGCTCGGAGGGGGACTTCCCAGATACGCAGTATTTT.

V usage is TRBV6-5 and J usage is TRBJ2-7, with D possibly matching TRBD2 (6 bases). Germline CDR1 and CDR2: MNHEY and SVGAGI. The CDR3 is 21 amino acids. V dropped 5 bases and J dropped 4 bases, with 36 bases sitting between them. The CDR3 protein is CASSTRNPAIYLSGESYEQYF. For the CDR3, the DNA is TGTGCCAGCAGTACACGGAACCCCGCCATCTATCTTTCGGGGGAATCTTACGAGCAGTACTTC.

This clonotype was picked up a small number of times. This chain links TRBV9 with TRBJ2-3; the match to TRBD2 covers 10 bases. Germline CDR1 SGDLS, CDR2 YYNGEE. The CDR3 covers 16 residues. Trimming took 4 bases from V and 0 from J; bases not matched to a gene: 5. The CDR3 bases are TGTGCCAGCAGCCCCGGACTAGCGGTTAGCACAGATACGCAGTATTTT. It translates to CASSPGLAVSTDTQYF.

This clonotype occurred a few times. The chain employs TRBV7-9 and TRBJ1-2, with a possible D match to TRBD1 (5 bases). Trimming cost V 1 base and J 8 bases, with 14 bases left between them. Per germline, CDR1 SEHNR and CDR2 FQNEAQ (reference sequence). There are 14 residues in the CDR3. CDR3 in DNA: TGTGCCAGCAGCTTAGTCGGAGGGGACCGGGGCTACACCTTC. Translation gives CASSLVGGDRGYTF.

There are a few counts of this clonotype. The chain combines TRBV15 with TRBJ2-3; D not certain. Germline V gene lookup returns CDR1 LNHNV and CDR2 YYDKDF (reference sequence). This CDR3 contains 16 residues. With 4 bases removed from V and 2 bases from J, the gap between germline ends came to 16 bases. The CDR3 sequence: CATSTTAGLLTDTQYF. The CDR3 DNA follows: TGTGCCACCAGCACCACGGCAGGCCTCCTCACAGATACGCAGTATTTT.

The chain uses TRBV28 and TRBJ1-5; D remains ambiguous. Trimming pared 6 bases from V and 0 bases from J, leaving 9 bases between. The CDR3 loop spans 14 amino acids. The germline V gene encodes CDR1 MDHEN and CDR2 SYDVKM. CDR3 residues: CASSSPYSNQPQHF. DNA of the CDR3: TGTGCCAGCAGCTCCCCTTATAGCAATCAGCCCCAGCATTTT.

This chain connects TRBV7-6 to TRBJ2-7; D is ambiguous. CDR1 and CDR2 (germline): SGHVS, FNYEAQ. V shed 1 base and J shed 3 bases, with 10 bases lying between them. The CDR3 has 14 amino acids. The CDR3 DNA reads TGTGCCAGCAGCTTAGGGCCTCTTGACTACGAGCAGTACTTC. It yields the protein CASSLGPLDYEQYF.

This chain uses TRBV7-2 with TRBJ1-2; the match to TRBD1 covers 8 bases. CDR3 size: 17 residues. The germline V gene has CDR1 SGHTA and CDR2 FQGNSA. J gave up 2 bases and V 7 bases, and 15 bases lay outside the gene matches. The CDR3: CASMTGQGDYLNYGYTF. The CDR3, as DNA: TGTGCCAGCATGACTGGACAGGGTGATTACTTGAACTATGGCTACACCTTC.

This clonotype showed up just a few times. This chain connects TRBV12-3 or TRBV12-4 to TRBJ2-7; D remains ambiguous. V dropped 2 bases and J dropped 4 bases, with 15 bases sitting between them. This CDR3 is 15 amino acids long. CDR3 coding DNA: TGTGCCAGCAGTTTATACCCCCCCCCTGGATACGAGCAGTACTTC. Translation: CASSLYPPPGYEQYF.